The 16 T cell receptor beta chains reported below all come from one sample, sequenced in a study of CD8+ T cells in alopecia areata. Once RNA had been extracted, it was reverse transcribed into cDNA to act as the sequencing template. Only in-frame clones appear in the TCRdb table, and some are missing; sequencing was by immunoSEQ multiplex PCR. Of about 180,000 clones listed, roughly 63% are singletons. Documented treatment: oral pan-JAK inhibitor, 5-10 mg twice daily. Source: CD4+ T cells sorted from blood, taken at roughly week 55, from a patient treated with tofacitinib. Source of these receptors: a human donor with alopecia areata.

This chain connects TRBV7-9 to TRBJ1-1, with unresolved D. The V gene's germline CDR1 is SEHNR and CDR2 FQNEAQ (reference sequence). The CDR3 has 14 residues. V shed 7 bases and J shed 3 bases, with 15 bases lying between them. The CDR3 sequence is CASKPSGRDTEAFF. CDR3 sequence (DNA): TGTGCCAGCAAACCTTCAGGTAGGGACACTGAAGCTTTCTTT.

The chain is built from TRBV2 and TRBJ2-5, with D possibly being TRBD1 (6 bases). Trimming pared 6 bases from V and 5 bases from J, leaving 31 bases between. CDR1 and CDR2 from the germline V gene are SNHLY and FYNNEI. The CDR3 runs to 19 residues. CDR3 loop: CASRISKQAVGRGLETQYF. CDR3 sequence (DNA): TGTGCCAGCAGAATTTCCAAACAAGCAGTGGGCAGGGGATTGGAGACCCAGTACTTC.

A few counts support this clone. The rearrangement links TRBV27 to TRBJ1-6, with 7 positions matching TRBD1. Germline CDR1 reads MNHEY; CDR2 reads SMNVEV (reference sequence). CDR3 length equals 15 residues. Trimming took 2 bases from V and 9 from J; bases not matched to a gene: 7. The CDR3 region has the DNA TGTGCCAGCAGTTTAGCGGGACAGCAGCGTTCACCCCTCCACTTT. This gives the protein CASSLAGQQRSPLHF.

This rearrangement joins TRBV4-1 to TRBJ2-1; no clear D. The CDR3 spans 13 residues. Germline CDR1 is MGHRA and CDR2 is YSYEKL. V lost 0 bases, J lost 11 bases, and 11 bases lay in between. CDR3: CASSQDERTQQFF. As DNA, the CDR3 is TGCGCCAGCAGCCAAGACGAACGGACGCAGCAGTTCTTC.

The CDR3 DNA reads as TGTGCCAGCAGCCCAATCGGACTAGGTGAGCAGTTCTTC. It translates to CASSPIGLGEQFF. The chain has TRBV7-9 and TRBJ2-1; TRBD2 agrees at 7 bases. J lost 9 bases, V lost 5 bases, and 7 bases had no gene match. CDR1 and CDR2 from the germline V gene are SEHNR and FQNEAQ (reference sequence). CDR3 size: 13 residues. Full variable domain (remainder filled in from reference TRBV7-9 and TRBJ2-1): DTGVSQNPRHKITKRGQNVTFRCDPISEHNRLYWYRQTLGQGPEFLTYFQNEAQLEKSRLLSDRFSAERPKGSFSTLEIQRTEQGDSAMYLCASSPIGLGEQFFGPGTRLTVL.

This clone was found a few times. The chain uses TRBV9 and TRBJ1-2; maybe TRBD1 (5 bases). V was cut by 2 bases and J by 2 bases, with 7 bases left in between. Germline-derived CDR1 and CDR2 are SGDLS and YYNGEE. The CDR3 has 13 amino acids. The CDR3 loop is CASSVGPNYGYTF. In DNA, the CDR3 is TGTGCCAGCAGCGTGGGACCAAACTATGGCTACACCTTC.

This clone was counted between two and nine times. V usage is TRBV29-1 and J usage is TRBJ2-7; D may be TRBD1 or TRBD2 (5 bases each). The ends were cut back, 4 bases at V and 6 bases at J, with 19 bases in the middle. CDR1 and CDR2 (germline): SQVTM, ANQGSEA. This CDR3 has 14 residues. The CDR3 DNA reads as TGCAGCGTTGGAATACCGGGACGATCGGGCGAGCAGTACTTC. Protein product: CSVGIPGRSGEQYF.

Written as DNA, the CDR3 is TGCGCCAGCAGCCAAGATCAGGGTCCCTATGGCTACACCTTC. This sequence encodes CASSQDQGPYGYTF. The rearrangement links TRBV4-1 to TRBJ1-2, with D possibly matching TRBD1 (5 bases). The V end was cut by 0 bases, the J end by 4 bases, with 9 bases between. The length of the CDR3 is 14 residues. The V gene's germline CDR1 is MGHRA and CDR2 YSYEKL.

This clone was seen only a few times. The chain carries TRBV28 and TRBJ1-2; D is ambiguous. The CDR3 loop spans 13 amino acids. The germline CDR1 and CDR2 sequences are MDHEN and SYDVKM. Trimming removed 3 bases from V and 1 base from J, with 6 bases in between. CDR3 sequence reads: CASSFNNNYGYTF. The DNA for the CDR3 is TGTGCCAGCAGTTTCAACAATAACTATGGCTACACCTTC.

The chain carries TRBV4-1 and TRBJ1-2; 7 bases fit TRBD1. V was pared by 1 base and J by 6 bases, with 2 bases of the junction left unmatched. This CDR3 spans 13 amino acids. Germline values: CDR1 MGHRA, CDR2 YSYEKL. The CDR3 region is CASSQGQGNGYTF. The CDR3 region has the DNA TGCGCCAGCAGCCAAGGACAGGGAAATGGCTACACCTTC.

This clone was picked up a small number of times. CDR3 sequence reads: CASRSTRDRGFYEQYF. The CDR3 nucleotides are TGCGCCAGCAGGAGCACCCGGGACAGGGGGTTTTACGAGCAGTACTTC. V and J are TRBV4-1 and TRBJ2-7; 11 positions agree with TRBD1. The CDR3 loop spans 16 amino acids. The germline CDR1 and CDR2 sequences are MGHRA and YSYEKL. Losses at the gene ends were 6 bases for V and 4 bases for J; bases not matched to a gene: 11.

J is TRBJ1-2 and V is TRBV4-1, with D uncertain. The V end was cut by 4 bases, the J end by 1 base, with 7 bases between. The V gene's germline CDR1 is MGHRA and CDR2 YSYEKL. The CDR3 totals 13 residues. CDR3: CASSLDYNYGYTF. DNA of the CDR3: TGCGCCAGCAGCCTGGACTATAACTATGGCTACACCTTC.

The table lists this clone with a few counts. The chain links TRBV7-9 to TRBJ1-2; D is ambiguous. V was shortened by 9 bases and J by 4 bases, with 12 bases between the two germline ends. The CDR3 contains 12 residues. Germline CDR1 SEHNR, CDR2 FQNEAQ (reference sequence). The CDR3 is CASSRRGYGYTF. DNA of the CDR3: TGTGCCAGTTCGAGGCGGGGCTATGGCTACACCTTC.

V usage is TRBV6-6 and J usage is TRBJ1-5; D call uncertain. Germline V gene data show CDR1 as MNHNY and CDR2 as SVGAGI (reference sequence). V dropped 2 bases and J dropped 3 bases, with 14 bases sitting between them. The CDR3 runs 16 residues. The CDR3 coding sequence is TGTGCCAGCAGTTACACCGAAGAAAGGACCAATCAGCCCCAGCATTTT. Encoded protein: CASSYTEERTNQPQHF.

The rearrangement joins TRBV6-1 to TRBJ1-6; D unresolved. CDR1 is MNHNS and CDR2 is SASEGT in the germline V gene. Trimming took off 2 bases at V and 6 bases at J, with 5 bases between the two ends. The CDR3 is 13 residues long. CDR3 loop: CASSESRNSPLHF. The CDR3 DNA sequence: TGTGCCAGCAGTGAATCACGTAATTCACCCCTCCACTTT.

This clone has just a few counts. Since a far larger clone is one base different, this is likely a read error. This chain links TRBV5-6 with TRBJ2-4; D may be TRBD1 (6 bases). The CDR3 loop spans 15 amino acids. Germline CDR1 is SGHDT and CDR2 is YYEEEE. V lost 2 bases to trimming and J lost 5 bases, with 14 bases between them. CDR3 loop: CASSLRGQRENIQYF. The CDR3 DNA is TGTGCCAGCAGCTTAAGAGGACAGAGAGAAAACATTCAGTACTTC.